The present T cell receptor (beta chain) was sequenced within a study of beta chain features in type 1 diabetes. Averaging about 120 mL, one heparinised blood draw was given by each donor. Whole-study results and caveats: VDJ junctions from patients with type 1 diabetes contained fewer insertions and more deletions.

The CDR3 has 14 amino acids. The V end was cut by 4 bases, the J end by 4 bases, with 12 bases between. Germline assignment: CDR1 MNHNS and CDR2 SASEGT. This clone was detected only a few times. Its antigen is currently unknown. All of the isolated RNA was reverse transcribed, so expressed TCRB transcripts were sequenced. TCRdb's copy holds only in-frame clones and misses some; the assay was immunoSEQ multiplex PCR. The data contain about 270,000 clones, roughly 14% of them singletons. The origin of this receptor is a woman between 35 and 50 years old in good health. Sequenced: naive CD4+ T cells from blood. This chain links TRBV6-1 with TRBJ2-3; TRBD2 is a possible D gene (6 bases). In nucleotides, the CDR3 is TGTGCCAGCAGTGTAGGTGGAGGGTCAGATACGCAGTATTTT. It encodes CASSVGGGSDTQYF.